The clone carrying this T cell receptor (beta chain) was seen many times. What it binds is unknown. The sample comes from a study of spatial heterogeneity in lung cancer. Findings of the study overall: Tumor TCRs that were ubiquitous and expanded showed up in blood more at resection than follow-up.

Time point reported: sample taken at primary tumor resection. The sequenced material consisted of unsorted whole RNA from tumor, nontumor lung or frozen PBMC. TCRdb re-analysed the 5' RACE reads in MiXCR, keeping a single row per CDR3 protein. The sample lists about 38,000 distinct CDR3 sequences, roughly 8% occurring once. V dropped 0 bases and J dropped 3 bases, with 10 bases sitting between them. Germline loops: CDR1 SGHRS, CDR2 YFSETQ. The CDR3 contains 15 residues. The sample here was PBMCs, taken at surgery. The TCR originated in a male donor with early-stage non-small cell lung cancer. The V gene is TRBV5-1, the J gene TRBJ1-5, with D possibly matching TRBD1 (5 bases). CDR3 nucleotide sequence: TGCGCCAGCAGCTTGGAAGGAGGGGACAATCAGCCCCAGCATTTT. Translation: CASSLEGGDNQPQHF.